The clone carrying this TCR beta chain was picked up a small number of times. The CDR3 has 15 residues. Germline CDR1 and CDR2: MDHEN and SYDVKM. V dropped 5 bases and J dropped 2; count of bases not matched to a gene: 8. This sample was included in a study of blood T cell repertoires in COVID-19. Background on the study: The samples span acute and convalescent COVID-19 from the United States, Italy and Spain. Sources were T cells, B-cell-depleted T cells, or PBMCs; the material itself was cDNA or gDNA.

Profiled with immunoSEQ multiplex PCR; TCRdb holds only in-frame clones, not every one. The data show some 150,000 clones, roughly 90% seen once. The source of this sequence is an older woman with COVID-19, enrolled during active disease. Sample: peripheral blood. The V and J genes are TRBV28 and TRBJ1-2, with TRBD1 identical over 7 bases. For the CDR3, the DNA is TGTGCCAGCAGTCCTCCCCGGACAGGAAACTATGGCTACACCTTC. It codes for CASSPPRTGNYGYTF.